Reported below is one TCR beta chain. Its antigen is currently not known. This may be a read error, as it is one base from a much larger clone. The CDR3, cysteine through phenylalanine, is 14 amino acids long. Kept here is only the CDR3 DNA, which spans 42 bases and is read in frame from base 1. From a lookup of the germline V gene, CDR1 and CDR2 are SGHRS and YFSETQ. The data originate from a study of CD8+CD57+ T cells in acquired aplastic anemia listed by TCRdb under 2018. For the study in its entirety: A mean of approximately 2.9 ug of DNA, ranging from about 0.19 to 30 ug, was extracted from sorted CD4+ and CD8+ cells. For healthy donor samples, the average read count was about 9.9 million for CD4+ cells and 11 million to 13 million for CD8+ cells.

Findings and caveats that apply to the study as a whole: No significant difference in CD8+ Simpson's diversity was found between patients and healthy controls (P=0.060). Although 25 to 30 CD8+ CDR3 sequences were shared by patients and controls, these sequences appeared highly expressed in patients and within the immunodominant clones of patients.

In this study, sorted CD4+ and CD8+ T cells from the blood of healthy subjects and of severe aplastic anemia patients had their TCR repertoires deep-sequenced. Ficoll-Paque density gradient centrifugation was used to isolate peripheral blood mononuclear cells. Before DNA extraction, CD4+ and CD8+ T cells were sorted with FACS or magnetic beads. Genomic DNA served as template for TCR beta VDJ combination and CDR3 sequence profiling. TCR repertoire sequencing was run on an Illumina HiSeq 2000. In the source study's methods: TRBV/TRBJ rearrangement plots, CDR3 size and DJ length profiles, and Simpson's diversity index were used to assess repertoires. The most abundant DNA sequence in the deep sequencing data was taken as the immunodominant clone. CDR3 amino acid sequences were checked for sharing between subjects and were compared against published repertoires and the VDJdb database. TCRdb trimmed the raw reads at Q25, called clones with MiXCR and kept productive beta chains. Rows are combined by CDR3 protein, so each entry shows the most common genes and DNA. The V and J calls come from TCRdb's annotation, not from the publication. Across this sample there are 86,000 or so distinct CDR3 sequences, with about 45% seen only once. Of the sample, roughly 70% is held by the ten largest clones.

Material for sequencing was sorted CD4+, CD8+, or CD8+CD57+ T cells (not recorded which) from PBMCs. The chain was built from TRBV5-1 and TRBJ2-7; TRBD1 is perhaps the D gene, given 5 matching bases. The clonotype originates from a human donor in good health, serving as a control. The CDR3 protein is CAGSLGLTAYEQYF. The bases are TGCGCCGGCAGCTTGGGGTTGACAGCCTACGAGCAGTACTTC.